The next 23 T cell receptor beta chains were all read from a single sample in a study of PD-L1 blockade in urothelial cancer. Assay used: immunoSEQ multiplex PCR; TCRdb lists only in-frame clones, some missing. The sample holds 29,000 or so clones, about 80% seen once. The time point is: peripheral blood 6 weeks after treatment start. Material: PBMCs, obtained around atezolizumab (anti-PD-L1) treatment. Receptors originate from a man between 65 and 85 years old with urothelial cancer.

This sequence joins TRBV5-1 and TRBJ1-1; D is perhaps TRBD1 (5 bases). CDR1 SGHRS and CDR2 YFSETQ come from the germline V gene. CDR3 length: 14 amino acids. The V end was cut by 4 bases, the J end by 1 base, with 11 bases between. The CDR3: CASSTLQGNTEAFF. For the CDR3, the DNA is TGCGCCAGCAGCACCCTTCAGGGGAACACTGAAGCTTTCTTT.

The genes are TRBV9 and TRBJ1-1; D may be TRBD1 (5 bases). The CDR3 contains 18 residues. V dropped 0 bases and J dropped 0 bases, with 18 bases sitting between them. Germline V gene lookup returns CDR1 SGDLS and CDR2 YYNGEE. The CDR3 nucleotides are TGTGCCAGCAGCGTAGCGAAGGGGCAGCTGGGCTTGAACACTGAAGCTTTCTTT. Translation gives CASSVAKGQLGLNTEAFF.

The chain combines TRBV7-8 with TRBJ1-2, with unresolved D. Deletions cut 5 bases from V and 4 bases from J, with 17 bases between. Germline V CDR1 and CDR2: SGHVS, FQNEAQ. CDR3 length equals 15 residues. Written as DNA, the CDR3 is TGTGCCAGCAGCCCAAACACGGGAAACCCCTATGGCTACACCTTC. This encodes CASSPNTGNPYGYTF.

The chain couples TRBV10-3 to TRBJ2-5; D might be TRBD1 (6 bases). Germline V gene data show CDR1 as ENHRY and CDR2 as SYGVKD. V lost 9 bases and J 3 bases, leaving 8 bases between the germline ends. The CDR3 runs 11 residues. This chain's CDR3 is CAIRTEETQYF. CDR3 nucleotides: TGTGCCATTCGGACAGAAGAGACCCAGTACTTC.

V usage is TRBV19 and J usage is TRBJ1-4; TRBD1 might be the D (6 bases). The V end was cut by 3 bases, the J end by 5 bases, with 13 bases between. Looked up from germline, CDR1 is LNHDA and CDR2 is SQIVND (reference sequence). The CDR3 is 15 residues long. CDR3: CASSIMGQENEKLFF. CDR3 nucleotides: TGTGCCAGTAGTATTATGGGACAAGAGAATGAAAAACTGTTTTTT.

V is TRBV19 and J is TRBJ1-5; TRBD1 agrees at 9 bases. The V gene end was trimmed by 3 bases and the J gene end by 7 bases; junction bases not matched to a gene: 4. Per germline, CDR1 LNHDA and CDR2 SQIVND (reference sequence). This CDR3 is built from 14 residues. CDR3 nucleotide sequence: TGTGCCAGTAGTATCGGGACAGGGAACCAGCCCCAGCATTTT. It codes for CASSIGTGNQPQHF.

This chain links TRBV19 with TRBJ1-2; 12 nucleotides match TRBD1. CDR3 size: 16 residues. V trimming: 4 bases; J trimming: 4 bases; junction bases outside the gene matches: 7. Germline V gives CDR1 LNHDA, CDR2 SQIVND (reference sequence). CDR3 residues: CASSSGTGGLVYGYTF. In DNA form, the CDR3 reads TGTGCCAGTAGTAGCGGGACAGGGGGCCTCGTCTATGGCTACACCTTC.

This clone has just a few counts. The chain links TRBV27 to TRBJ1-2, with D perhaps TRBD1 (6 bases). This CDR3 has 15 residues. Germline V gene lookup returns CDR1 MNHEY and CDR2 SMNVEV (reference sequence). The ends were cut back, 4 bases at V and 5 bases at J, with 17 bases in the middle. The CDR3 here is CASSSTGLVGYGYTF. As DNA, the CDR3 is TGTGCCAGCAGTTCAACAGGGTTAGTTGGGTATGGCTACACCTTC.

V usage is TRBV27 and J usage is TRBJ2-3; D ambiguous. CDR3 size: 16 residues. Germline CDR1 reads MNHEY; CDR2 reads SMNVEV (reference sequence). V dropped 0 bases and J dropped 2 bases, with 12 bases sitting between them. The CDR3 protein is CASSLSFIGATDTQYF. The CDR3, as DNA: TGTGCCAGCAGTTTATCGTTTATTGGAGCCACAGATACGCAGTATTTT.

The chain carries TRBV7-2 and TRBJ2-7, with 10 positions matching TRBD2. The CDR3 totals 17 residues. V trimming: 1 base; J trimming: 3 bases; junction bases outside the gene matches: 9. The germline CDR1 and CDR2 sequences are SGHTA and FQGNSA. CDR3: CASSLGRLAGFNYEQYF. DNA of the CDR3: TGTGCCAGCAGCTTAGGTCGACTAGCGGGTTTCAACTACGAGCAGTACTTC.

This clone appeared a single time. The J gene is TRBJ1-5, the V gene TRBV6-5, with 8 bases fitting TRBD1. Germline values: CDR1 MNHEY, CDR2 SVGAGI. The CDR3 is 15 amino acids. The junction had 8 bases not matched to a gene; V was cut back by 6 bases and J by 4 bases. CDR3 region: CASRRRTGPNQPQHF. Here the CDR3 DNA reads TGTGCCAGCAGGCGTCGGACAGGGCCTAATCAGCCCCAGCATTTT.

This chain links TRBV7-9 with TRBJ2-5; 8 bases are shared with TRBD1. Germline CDR1 SEHNR, CDR2 FQNEAQ (reference sequence). After removal of 1 base from V and 4 bases from J, the junction contained 5 bases not matched to a gene. The CDR3 runs to 15 residues. The CDR3 DNA sequence: TGTGCCAGCAGCTTAGGCCAAACAGGGGGAGAGACCCAGTACTTC. Encoded protein: CASSLGQTGGETQYF.

The chain joins TRBV5-1 to TRBJ2-3; 12 nucleotides match TRBD2. This CDR3 spans 16 amino acids. V gave up 0 bases and J gave up 3 bases; unmatched junction bases: 2. Germline V CDR1 and CDR2: SGHRS, YFSETQ. CDR3 sequence (DNA): TGCGCCAGCAGCTTGGATGGACTAGCGGGGACAGATACGCAGTATTTT. The encoded protein is CASSLDGLAGTDTQYF.

The rearrangement joins TRBV30 to TRBJ1-4, with D tentatively TRBD1 (5 bases). Germline CDR1 is GTSNPN and CDR2 is SVGIG (reference sequence). This CDR3 has 14 residues. The V end was cut by 3 bases, the J end by 4 bases, with 12 bases between. This CDR3 is CAWSADSINEKLFF. CDR3 DNA: TGTGCCTGGAGCGCCGACAGCATTAATGAAAAACTGTTTTTT.

V gene TRBV7-2 combines with J gene TRBJ2-3, with TRBD2 matching 8 bases. Germline V lookup: CDR1 SGHTA, CDR2 FQGNSA. CDR3 length equals 15 residues. Trimming at V came to 2 bases and at J to 1 base, leaving 2 bases not matched to a gene. The CDR3 sequence: CASSLRRGGTDTQYF. In DNA, the CDR3 is TGTGCCAGCAGCTTAAGGCGGGGGGGCACAGATACGCAGTATTTT.

This chain joins TRBV5-1 and TRBJ2-7; the match to TRBD2 covers 15 bases. The CDR3 runs 18 residues. Losses at the gene ends were 4 bases for V and 3 bases for J; bases not matched to a gene: 11. Germline CDR1 reads SGHRS; CDR2 reads YFSETQ. The CDR3 DNA follows: TGCGCCAGCAGCCCGGGACTAGCGGGAGGACCCCAATTCTACGAGCAGTACTTC. The encoded protein is CASSPGLAGGPQFYEQYF.

The chain combines TRBV10-3 with TRBJ1-4; no definite D call. The CDR3 covers 13 residues. V lost 8 bases, J lost 0 bases, and 7 bases lay in between. The V gene's germline CDR1 is ENHRY and CDR2 SYGVKD. The CDR3 DNA reads as TGTGCCATCCGGGGAGCAACTAATGAAAAACTGTTTTTT. Amino acid sequence: CAIRGATNEKLFF.

In nucleotides, the CDR3 is TGTGCCAGCAGTTACTCCGGGACAGGGATTAACTATGGCTACACCTTC. Translated, it gives CASSYSGTGINYGYTF. This sequence joins TRBV7-2 and TRBJ1-2; the match to TRBD1 covers 9 bases. In germline, CDR1 is SGHTA, CDR2 FQGNSA. The V and J ends lost 6 bases and 1 base, in that order; junction bases with no gene match: 9. CDR3 length equals 16 residues.

This rearrangement joins TRBV6-4 to TRBJ2-3, with 13 positions matching TRBD2. V trimming: 6 bases; J trimming: 8 bases; junction bases outside the gene matches: 11. Looked up from germline, CDR1 is MRHNA and CDR2 is SNTAGT. The CDR3 has 16 residues. CDR3 loop: CASSASPTSGRTTQYF. CDR3 nucleotides: TGTGCCAGCAGCGCTAGCCCGACTAGCGGGAGGACTACGCAGTATTTT.

The V gene is TRBV4-3, the J gene TRBJ1-1; 9 bases fit TRBD1. Germline V CDR1 and CDR2: LGHNA, YSLEER. The CDR3 sequence is 15 residues long. J gave up 6 bases and V 0 bases, and 5 bases lay outside the gene matches. DNA for the CDR3: TGCGCCAGCAGCCAAGATAGGGGACAGGGTGCTGAAGCTTTCTTT. As protein: CASSQDRGQGAEAFF.

The J gene is TRBJ1-4, the V gene TRBV5-1; TRBD1 matches 7 bases. CDR3 length equals 15 residues. With V trimmed by 0 bases and J by 4 bases, 3 bases remained unmatched. The germline V gene has CDR1 SGHRS and CDR2 YFSETQ. The CDR3 protein is CASSLGDRDNEKLFF. CDR3 DNA sequence: TGCGCCAGCAGCTTGGGTGACAGGGATAATGAAAAACTGTTTTTT.

The chain employs TRBV28 and TRBJ2-7, with 9 nucleotides matching TRBD2. Looked up from germline, CDR1 is MDHEN and CDR2 is SYDVKM. The CDR3 extends over 14 amino acids. The ends lost 5 bases at V and 4 bases at J; junction bases unmatched: 6. DNA of the CDR3: TGTGCCAGCAGTCCTAGCGGGGTGGGGTACGAGCAGTACTTC. Translation: CASSPSGVGYEQYF.

This rearrangement joins TRBV5-5 to TRBJ2-1; 7 nucleotides align to TRBD2. CDR3 length: 14 residues. Germline-derived CDR1 and CDR2 are SGHKS and YYEKEE (reference sequence). With V trimmed by 7 bases and J by 3 bases, 7 bases remained unmatched. In nucleotides, the CDR3 is TGTGCCAGCGTCCGGGAGGACATCTACAATGAGCAGTTCTTC. It is translated as CASVREDIYNEQFF. Using reference TRBV5-5 and TRBJ2-1 for the parts outside the CDR3, the full variable domain is DAGVTQSPTHLIKTRGQQVTLRCSPISGHKSVSWYQQVLGQGPQFIFQYYEKEERGRGNFPDRFSARQFPNYSSELNVNALLLGDSALYLCASVREDIYNEQFFGPGTRLTVL.